This TCR beta chain was identified during a study of blood T cells in healthy people across ages. Then a second PCR, running about 7 to 11 cycles, was carried out with a sample-barcoded 5' primer and a J-beta primer mix. One entry per CDR3 protein, called by TCRdb with MiXCR from the 5' RACE reads. The sample carries 600,000 to 800,000 distinct CDR3 sequences, around 21% recorded once. This CDR3 has 15 residues. Germline assignment: CDR1 SEHNR and CDR2 FQNEAQ (reference sequence). With 1 base clipped from V and 4 bases from J, the junction kept 6 bases outside the gene matches. What was sequenced was blood. This sequence joins TRBV7-9 and TRBJ2-5; 7 bases map to TRBD2. The TCR was taken from a man between 65 and 85 years old in good health. In nucleotides, the CDR3 is TGTGCCAGCAGCTTAGACGGGAGGACGGGAGAGACCCAGTACTTC. Translation: CASSLDGRTGETQYF.